A selection of T cell receptor beta chains follows, all from one sample in a study of blood T cell repertoires in COVID-19. This table comes from immunoSEQ multiplex PCR, and its TCRdb copy is limited to in-frame clones, with some not included. Found here are 50,000 to 85,000 clones, roughly 78% of them singletons; the top ten hold almost 10%. Source material: peripheral blood. The source is a human donor in a cohort sampled during active COVID-19. CDR3s include the opening cysteine and the closing phenylalanine or tryptophan. Each record gives: V gene, J gene, clone size, D gene, CDR3 DNA, CDR3 protein. A D gene is named only where the DNA matches it firmly. Clone size, where shown, is once, few, many, or a class for clones that have expanded.

V: TRBV28
J: TRBJ2-5
size: -
D: TRBD1
DNA: TGTGCCAGCAGACTCAAAACATGGACAGGGCGATCCGAGACCCAGTACTTC
CDR3: CASRLKTWTGRSETQYF

V: TRBV4-3
J: TRBJ2-3
size: few
D: TRBD2
DNA: TGCGCCAGCAGCCAAGAGGTCTCCGAAGGGACTAGGTGGAATACGCAGTATTTT
CDR3: CASSQEVSEGTRWNTQYF

V: TRBV9
J: TRBJ1-4
size: -
D: TRBD1
DNA: TGTGCCAGCAGCGCCCCGGGACAGGGTATTGGGGCTGCTAATGAAAAACTGTTTTTT
CDR3: CASSAPGQGIGAANEKLFF

V: TRBV5-1
J: TRBJ1-6
size: -
D: -
DNA: TGCGCCAGCAGCTTGGGCCAGGGCAATTCACCCCTCCACTTT
CDR3: CASSLGQGNSPLHF

V: TRBV7-8
J: TRBJ2-7
size: -
D: -
DNA: TGTGCCAGCACCCCGGGTGGGTCCTACGAGCAGTACTTC
CDR3: CASTPGGSYEQYF

V: TRBV27
J: TRBJ2-5
size: -
D: -
DNA: TGTGCCAGCGCAATAGTAGGAGGGATGGAGACCCAGTACTTC
CDR3: CASAIVGGMETQYF

V: TRBV5-8
J: TRBJ2-6
size: -
D: -
DNA: TGTGCCAGCAGCTTGGGTTACTCTGGGGCCAACGTCCTGACTTTC
CDR3: CASSLGYSGANVLTF

V: TRBV6-2/TRBV6-3
J: TRBJ2-7
size: few
D: TRBD2
DNA: TGTGCCAGCAGCCGTAGCGGGAGTTCATCCGAGCAGTACTTC
CDR3: CASSRSGSSSEQYF

V: TRBV6-2/TRBV6-3
J: TRBJ1-2
size: -
D: -
DNA: TGTGCCAGCAGTTCATCCCCCTACGGGTACACCTTC
CDR3: CASSSSPYGYTF

V: TRBV10-3
J: TRBJ1-5
size: -
D: -
DNA: TGTGCCAGCCATGACAGTAGCAATCAGCCCCAGCATTTT
CDR3: CASHDSSNQPQHF

V: TRBV5-1
J: TRBJ2-1
size: -
D: TRBD1
DNA: TGCGCCAGCAGCCAGGACAGGGAGCAGTTCTTC
CDR3: CASSQDREQFF

V: TRBV5-1
J: TRBJ2-2
size: -
D: TRBD1
DNA: TGCGCCAGCGGAACCCCAGCAGGGGGAAACACCGGGGAGCTGTTTTTT
CDR3: CASGTPAGGNTGELFF

V: TRBV4-1
J: TRBJ1-4
size: -
D: -
DNA: TGCGCCAGCAGCCAAGATTCATCCGGGACAACTAATGAAAAACTGTTTTTT
CDR3: CASSQDSSGTTNEKLFF

V: TRBV6-5
J: TRBJ2-7
size: once
D: -
DNA: TGTGCCAGCAGTTATTCTCAGGGGACGCCCTACGAGCAGTACTTC
CDR3: CASSYSQGTPYEQYF

V: TRBV5-4
J: TRBJ2-2
size: -
D: TRBD2
DNA: TGTGCCAGCAGCAATGGACTAGCCCCATCCGGGGAGCTGTTTTTT
CDR3: CASSNGLAPSGELFF

V: TRBV4-3
J: TRBJ2-5
size: -
D: -
DNA: TGCGCCAGCAGCCAAGGGGTGACAGACGGACAAGAGACCCAGTACTTC
CDR3: CASSQGVTDGQETQYF

V: TRBV15
J: TRBJ2-3
size: -
D: -
DNA: TGTGCCACCAGCAGAGATAATGGCGGGGCGCAGTATTTT
CDR3: CATSRDNGGAQYF

V: TRBV2
J: TRBJ1-5
size: -
D: -
DNA: TGTGCCAGCAGTGCCGGGTCCTCCTCGGGCAATCAGCCCCAGCATTTT
CDR3: CASSAGSSSGNQPQHF

V: TRBV7-2
J: TRBJ2-1
size: -
D: TRBD2
DNA: TGTGCCAGCAGCCAACCGGCTAGCGGAGACTACAATGAGCAGTTCTTC
CDR3: CASSQPASGDYNEQFF

V: TRBV28
J: TRBJ2-5
size: -
D: TRBD2
DNA: TGTGCCAGCGGGACTAGCGGGAGATCATGGGAGACCCAGTACTTC
CDR3: CASGTSGRSWETQYF

V: TRBV5-4
J: TRBJ1-1
size: few
D: -
DNA: TGTGCCAGCAGTTTACAGGGAACTGAAGCTTTCTTT
CDR3: CASSLQGTEAFF

V: TRBV5-1
J: TRBJ2-7
size: -
D: TRBD1
DNA: TGCGCCAGCAGCGTACAGGGGGCTACCTACGAGCAGTACTTC
CDR3: CASSVQGATYEQYF

V: TRBV30
J: TRBJ1-4
size: once
D: -
DNA: TGTGCCTGGAGTGCCCTCGAAAGCGGGGAAAAACTGTTTTTT
CDR3: CAWSALESGEKLFF

V: TRBV18
J: TRBJ1-3
size: -
D: -
DNA: TGTGCCAGCTCACCTGGCAACTCTGGAAACACCATATATTTT
CDR3: CASSPGNSGNTIYF

V: TRBV28
J: TRBJ1-1
size: -
D: -
DNA: TGTGCCTCCGGGGGGCGGAGGTTTACTGAAGCTTTCTTT
CDR3: CASGGRRFTEAFF

V: TRBV4-3
J: TRBJ2-3
size: -
D: -
DNA: TGCGCCAGCAGCCCCGTAGCGGGCACAGATACGCAGTATTTT
CDR3: CASSPVAGTDTQYF

V: TRBV19
J: TRBJ2-4
size: -
D: TRBD1
DNA: TGTGCCAGTAGTCGGGGGACAGGGGGCGCAGGAAACATTCAGTACTTC
CDR3: CASSRGTGGAGNIQYF

V: TRBV9
J: TRBJ2-3
size: -
D: TRBD2
DNA: TGTGCCAGCAGCGTAGGGTTTGGCGGGAGGGCTTCGGATACGCAGTATTTT
CDR3: CASSVGFGGRASDTQYF

V: TRBV5-6
J: TRBJ2-3
size: -
D: TRBD2
DNA: TGTGCCAGCAGCTCCCGGACTAGCGGGATTAGCACAGATACGCAGTATTTT
CDR3: CASSSRTSGISTDTQYF

V: TRBV5-1
J: TRBJ2-2
size: -
D: -
DNA: TGCGCCACCTCGGGACAGAACACCGGGGAGCTGTTTTTT
CDR3: CATSGQNTGELFF

V: TRBV9
J: TRBJ1-2
size: -
D: -
DNA: TGTGCCAGCAGCGTAGAGCCCAACTATGGCTACACCTTC
CDR3: CASSVEPNYGYTF

V: TRBV19
J: TRBJ1-5
size: -
D: TRBD1
DNA: TGTGCCAGTAGATCAGACAGGGGGCCCGACTCCGACAATCAGCCCCAGCATTTT
CDR3: CASRSDRGPDSDNQPQHF

V: TRBV28
J: TRBJ2-6
size: -
D: -
DNA: TGTGCCAGCAGTTTACACTCTGGGGCCAACGTCCTGACTTTC
CDR3: CASSLHSGANVLTF

V: TRBV27
J: TRBJ2-7
size: few
D: TRBD1
DNA: TGTGCCAGCAGAACAGGGGGCGCGGGCGAGCAGTACTTC
CDR3: CASRTGGAGEQYF

V: TRBV28
J: TRBJ2-1
size: -
D: TRBD2
DNA: TGTGCCAGCACCCCCGGAGGGGAGCGGGGAAAAAATGAGCAGTTCTTC
CDR3: CASTPGGERGKNEQFF

V: TRBV5-1
J: TRBJ2-6
size: -
D: -
DNA: TGCGCCAGCAGCTTGACGGCGGCTGGGGCCAACGTCCTGACTTTC
CDR3: CASSLTAAGANVLTF

V: TRBV7-9
J: TRBJ2-7
size: -
D: TRBD1
DNA: TGTGCCAGCAGCTTAGGGCAGGGGGTAGAGTACTTC
CDR3: CASSLGQGVEYF

V: TRBV4-3
J: TRBJ2-7
size: -
D: TRBD2
DNA: TGCGCCAGCAGCCAAGATCTCAGGACTAGCGGCTCCTACGAGCAGTACTTC
CDR3: CASSQDLRTSGSYEQYF

V: TRBV18
J: TRBJ2-1
size: -
D: -
DNA: TGTGCCAGCTCACCCGACCGGGACACCCGGAGGAATGAGCAGTTCTTC
CDR3: CASSPDRDTRRNEQFF

V: TRBV9
J: TRBJ2-5
size: -
D: -
DNA: TGTGCCAGCAGCGTAAGCGGCCACGCGACTCAAGAGACCCAGTACTTC
CDR3: CASSVSGHATQETQYF

V: TRBV6-5
J: TRBJ2-7
size: -
D: TRBD1
DNA: TGTGCCAGCAGGGACAGGGGCTACGAGCAGTACTTC
CDR3: CASRDRGYEQYF

V: TRBV30
J: TRBJ1-6
size: -
D: TRBD1
DNA: TGTGCCTGGACGGTGAGACAGGGTGATTCACCCCTCCACTTT
CDR3: CAWTVRQGDSPLHF

V: TRBV10-3
J: TRBJ2-7
size: -
D: TRBD1
DNA: TGTGCCATCTCGGGACAGGGTTACGAGCAGTACTTC
CDR3: CAISGQGYEQYF

V: TRBV28
J: TRBJ1-2
size: -
D: -
DNA: TGTGCCAGCAGCTCCGGGACAAGTGGCTACACCTTC
CDR3: CASSSGTSGYTF

V: TRBV4-3
J: TRBJ1-3
size: -
D: TRBD1
DNA: TGCGCCAGCAGCCAAGAACCCGGGACAGCTGGAAACACCATATATTTT
CDR3: CASSQEPGTAGNTIYF

V: TRBV15
J: TRBJ2-3
size: once
D: TRBD2
DNA: TGTGCCACCAGCGGTGGACTAGCGGGAGGGCCAGGTGATACGCAGTATTTT
CDR3: CATSGGLAGGPGDTQYF

V: TRBV5-6
J: TRBJ1-1
size: -
D: -
DNA: TGTGCCAGCAGCGGGCAGGCCGGAGGTATGAACACTGAAGCTTTCTTT
CDR3: CASSGQAGGMNTEAFF

V: TRBV6-5
J: TRBJ2-5
size: -
D: TRBD1
DNA: TGTGCCAGCAGTCCCAACAGGGGTAGCGAGACCCAGTACTTC
CDR3: CASSPNRGSETQYF

V: TRBV28
J: TRBJ2-1
size: -
D: TRBD2
DNA: TGTGCCAGCAGCCTGTACGGGAGGGGAGGCAATGAGCAGTTCTTC
CDR3: CASSLYGRGGNEQFF

V: TRBV28
J: TRBJ2-7
size: -
D: -
DNA: TGTGCCAGCAGTACACGCCCTCCGGGACTCCGACTCCTTGGCGAGCAGTACTTC
CDR3: CASSTRPPGLRLLGEQYF